Following are 8 T cell receptor beta chains from one sample sequenced in a study of blood T cell repertoires in COVID-19. Clones were read by immunoSEQ multiplex PCR, and TCRdb kept only the in-frame ones, dropping some. Here the sample spans approximately 200,000 clones, about 80% being singletons. Source material: PBMCs or T cells enriched from blood (not recorded which). These receptor sequences come from a woman aged 40 to 49 with acute COVID-19.

The chain carries TRBV28 and TRBJ2-7, with 12 nucleotides matching TRBD1. With V trimmed by 3 bases and J by 4 bases, 4 bases remained unmatched. Germline CDR1 is MDHEN and CDR2 is SYDVKM. The CDR3 consists of 15 residues. The CDR3 coding sequence is TGTGCCAGCAGTTTCTCGGGACAGGGGGCGTACGAGCAGTACTTC. Translation gives CASSFSGQGAYEQYF.

V gene TRBV5-4 combines with J gene TRBJ2-5; D remains ambiguous. Trimming took off 1 base at V and 3 bases at J, with 7 bases between the two ends. CDR1 SGHNT and CDR2 YYREEE come from the germline V gene (reference sequence). This CDR3 region has 13 residues. For the CDR3, the DNA is TGTGCCAGCAGCTTGTTTCTCGAAGAGACCCAGTACTTC. Translated, it gives CASSLFLEETQYF.

The chain couples TRBV18 to TRBJ2-1, with 7 nucleotides matching TRBD1. The CDR3 runs to 15 residues. The germline gives CDR1 KGHSH, CDR2 LQKENI. The J segment lost 5 bases and the V segment lost 5 bases, leaving 9 bases of the junction unmatched. Here the CDR3 reads CASSSYGTADNEQFF. DNA of the CDR3: TGTGCCAGCTCATCCTATGGGACAGCGGACAATGAGCAGTTCTTC.

The chain employs TRBV5-1 and TRBJ1-1; D gene uncertain. The V end lost 4 bases, the J end lost 2 bases, and 9 bases lay between the germline ends. The CDR3 covers 13 residues. Germline V gene lookup returns CDR1 SGHRS and CDR2 YFSETQ. In DNA form, the CDR3 reads TGCGCCAGCAGCCCGGTCCTTAACACTGAAGCTTTCTTT. Translating it yields CASSPVLNTEAFF.

The V and J genes are TRBV9 and TRBJ2-3, with TRBD2 identical over 15 bases. Germline V CDR1 and CDR2: SGDLS, YYNGEE. Trimming at V came to 2 bases and at J to 6 bases, leaving 4 bases not matched to a gene. The CDR3 is 16 amino acids. The CDR3 protein is CASSVSGTSGGDTQYF. The CDR3 bases are TGTGCCAGCAGCGTGTCCGGGACTAGCGGGGGGGATACGCAGTATTTT.

This chain connects TRBV2 to TRBJ2-7, with D maybe TRBD1 (5 bases). V was clipped by 4 bases and J by 2 bases, with 12 bases between them. Per the germline V gene, CDR1 is SNHLY and CDR2 is FYNNEI. This CDR3 has 14 amino acids. The CDR3 here is CASSVQGSTYEQYF. CDR3 nucleotides: TGTGCCAGCAGTGTTCAGGGATCGACCTACGAGCAGTACTTC.

In nucleotides, the CDR3 is TGTGCCAGCAGCCAAGATCGAGGACTAGCAGCTGAGCAGTTCTTC. This encodes CASSQDRGLAAEQFF. The chain couples TRBV3-1 (or the pseudogene TRBV3-2) to TRBJ2-1; the match to TRBD2 covers 8 bases. The CDR3 extends over 15 amino acids. Germline assignment: CDR1 LGHDT and CDR2 YNNKEL (reference sequence). The junction had 7 bases not matched to a gene; V was cut back by 0 bases and J by 9 bases.

The V and J genes are TRBV7-9 and TRBJ2-2; TRBD1 agrees at 10 bases. Germline lookup yields CDR1 SEHNR and CDR2 FQNEAQ (reference sequence). V trimming: 4 bases; J trimming: 6 bases; junction bases outside the gene matches: 8. The CDR3 sequence is 16 residues long. The CDR3 nucleotides read TGTGCCAGCAGCTCCCACGGGACAGGGGCCTCCGGGGAGCTGTTTTTT. Amino acids: CASSSHGTGASGELFF.